This section outlines one T cell receptor (beta chain) sequence together with its context. The CDR3 is made up of 15 amino acids. Unmatched junction bases numbered 12, after V lost 4 bases and J lost 9 bases. Germline V gives CDR1 SGHRS, CDR2 YFSETQ. The sample is drawn from a study of neoadjuvant anti-PD-1 for oral cavity cancer. Sequencing was performed with immunoSEQ multiplex PCR; in TCRdb, only in-frame clones are kept and a portion is missing. Of tens of thousands of clones detected, around 83% appear once; the ten largest clones hold nearly 3.5%. The rearrangement uses TRBV5-1 and TRBJ2-1; 8 bases align to TRBD1. The starting material was PBMCs, obtained before nivolumab (anti-PD-1) treatment. The clonotype comes from a person between 40 and 79 years old with oral cavity squamous cell carcinoma. The CDR3 region is CASSQGQVGRSEQFF. The CDR3 DNA reads as TGCGCCAGCAGCCAGGGACAGGTGGGGCGGAGTGAGCAGTTCTTC.